This TCR beta chain was documented in a study of early T cells in non-severe SARS-CoV-2 infection (dated by TCRdb to the early 2020s). Broadly, across the study: Because TCR sequencing was done on bulk RNA from unsorted whole blood, the alpha and beta chains could not be paired. What the research found in general, with its limitations: VDJdb matching was skewed toward anti-spike CD8 responses and likely underestimated virus-specific expansions by missing private and CD4 specificities.

This was a case-control study nested in a cohort of healthcare workers in London, UK, who had nasopharyngeal swab PCR tests and blood samples taken every week. Healthcare workers were enrolled in the week of the UK lockdown, from 23 to 31 March 2020, and were followed every week for up to about 15 weeks. This clonotype occurred a few times. No cognate antigen has been identified for it. Base quality data are lacking; no much larger clone is found one base away. Libraries were built with 5' RACE. The listed sequencing device is NextSeq 500. Unique molecular identifiers were attached to individual cDNA molecules in the TCR library protocol so that sequencing error and PCR bias could be corrected. TCR alpha and beta chains were both sequenced, and the abundances of alpha and beta sequences in each sample were closely correlated with each other. In the source study's methods: Decombinator V4 was used to annotate TCR sequences for V gene, J gene and CDR3. TCRs were defined as expanded if a significant change between any two time points was detected under a Poisson model with p below 0.0001. TCR abundances were normalised to the total number of TCRs sequenced in each sample and reported as counts per million. A search of VDJdb, accessed on 1 November 2021, was run for TCRs annotated to CMV, EBV and SARS-CoV-2, with TCRs annotated for multiple antigens excluded. TCRdb handled the public reads itself, with Q25 trimming in fastp and clone calling in MiXCR, and kept productive beta chains. Rows are unified per CDR3 protein, each entry keeping the most common DNA and genes. Here the V and J calls rest on TCRdb's processing, not on the authors' analysis. This sample comprises roughly 60,000 distinct CDR3 sequences, over 10% of them detected only once. 4.2% of the sample goes to the ten largest clones.

The sample comprised whole blood. The sequence was collected from an adult who was a healthcare worker with PCR-confirmed SARS-CoV-2 infection or an uninfected control (not recorded which).

The DNA reads TGTGCCAGCAGTTTACGAGCCCATAATTCACCCCTCCACTTT. This codes for CASSLRAHNSPLHF. This receptor chain uses TRBV12-3 or TRBV12-4 and TRBJ1-6; no D gene is confidently identified. V and J are truncated by 2 bases and 5 bases respectively, leaving an intervening sequence of 7 bases. The CDR3 starts with the cysteine, ends with the phenylalanine, and has 14 residues. Only the CDR3 region is kept as DNA, spanning 42 bases read in frame from base 1.